One sample yielded the 15 T cell receptor beta chains listed below, sequenced in a study of spatial heterogeneity in lung cancer. Study conclusions and caveats: Tracking of tumor mutation counts was seen in expanded intratumoral alpha and beta TCR counts.

The sample's time point: sample taken at primary tumor resection. These TCRs are of unknown antigen specificity. TCRdb ran MiXCR on the 5' RACE reads and lists one entry per CDR3 protein. The data show about 9,300 distinct CDR3 sequences, about 54% seen once. The sample in question was lung tumor tissue, obtained at surgery. All receptors derive from a female donor with early-stage non-small cell lung cancer.

This clonotype was seen only a few times. Little can be read into the size of this beta chain, an off-target read in a library designed for alpha chains. This chain links TRBV9 with TRBJ2-3; D is undetermined. V was trimmed by 0 bases and J by 4 bases, leaving 6 bases between them. CDR1 and CDR2 from the germline V gene are SGDLS and YYNGEE. This CDR3 has 13 amino acids. As DNA, the CDR3 is TGTGCCAGCAGCGTAGCGCTCTCAGATACGCAGTATTTT. This gives the protein CASSVALSDTQYF.

On this clonotype: A library prepared for alpha chains yielded this beta chain as an off-target read; its size is of little meaning. The chain combines TRBV6-4 with TRBJ1-5; D is uncertain. V was pared by 4 bases and J by 6 bases, with 10 bases between. CDR3 length: 13 residues. Germline V gene data show CDR1 as MRHNA and CDR2 as SNTAGT. The CDR3 sequence: CASSAESGQPQHF. CDR3 DNA: TGTGCCAGCAGTGCGGAGTCAGGTCAGCCCCAGCATTTT.

As regards this clonotype: This beta chain turned up in a library designed for alpha chains; as an off-target read, its abundance says little. J is TRBJ2-2 and V is TRBV18, with D unresolved. Germline CDR1 reads KGHSH; CDR2 reads LQKENI. Trimming left V 3 bases short and J 7 bases short, with 12 bases between. CDR3 length equals 14 residues. CDR3 nucleotides: TGTGCCAGCTCACCTCTAGATAACGTCGGGGAGCTGTTTTTT. It translates to CASSPLDNVGELFF.

This clonotype was seen once. The library was designed around alpha chains, so this beta chain is a stray read whose abundance carries little weight. The chain carries TRBV3-1 and TRBJ2-5, with 9 bases matching TRBD2. V lost 3 bases, J lost 4 bases, and 3 bases stayed unmatched. Germline V gene lookup returns CDR1 LGHDT and CDR2 YNNKEL (reference sequence). This CDR3 contains 14 residues. In DNA, the CDR3 is TGTGCCAGCAGCCAGGGACTAGCTCGAGAGACCCAGTACTTC. Amino acids: CASSQGLARETQYF.

Comment on this clonotype: This beta chain appears as a stray read in a library generated for alpha chains; its size is not informative. The V gene is TRBV11-2, the J gene TRBJ1-1, with 7 bases fitting TRBD1. Losses at the gene ends were 1 base for V and 3 bases for J; bases not matched to a gene: 8. The CDR3 covers 16 residues. Germline values: CDR1 SGHAT, CDR2 FQNNGV. The CDR3, as DNA: TGTGCCAGCAGCTTAGCATTTTGGGACAGATACACTGAAGCTTTCTTT. Translated, it gives CASSLAFWDRYTEAFF. The full variable domain, with the rest looked up from reference TRBV11-2 and TRBJ1-1, is EAGVAQSPRYKIIEKRQSVAFWCNPISGHATLYWYQQILGQGPKLLIQFQNNGVVDDSQLPKDRFSAERLKGVDSTLKIQPAKLEDSAVYLCASSLAFWDRYTEAFFGQGTRLTVV.

Note on this clonotype: Because this beta chain is a stray read in a library intended to capture alpha chains, its abundance should not be given much weight. This chain connects TRBV29-1 to TRBJ2-7; D is unresolved. Trimming pared 5 bases from V and 3 bases from J, leaving 11 bases between. The CDR3 runs to 12 residues. Per germline, CDR1 SQVTM and CDR2 ANQGSEA. The CDR3, as DNA: TGCAGCGTTCTTACGATCTTCTACGAGCAGTACTTC. Residues: CSVLTIFYEQYF.

This clonotype was seen a handful of times. This beta chain is off target for a library built for alpha chains, so its abundance means little. The V gene is TRBV5-1, the J gene TRBJ1-1; the D gene is possibly TRBD1 (5 bases). V lost 6 bases, J lost 0 bases, and 6 bases lay in between. Germline values: CDR1 SGHRS, CDR2 YFSETQ. This CDR3 has 12 residues. The CDR3 spells CASKTVNTEAFF. The CDR3 DNA sequence: TGCGCCAGCAAGACAGTGAACACTGAAGCTTTCTTT.

This clonotype was counted a few times. This beta chain lies outside the target of a library built for alpha chains; its clone size means little. This chain joins TRBV20-1 and TRBJ1-1; D remains unclear. The germline CDR1 and CDR2 sequences are DFQATT and SNEGSKA (reference sequence). Trimming removed 6 bases from V and 1 base from J, with 9 bases in between. The CDR3 spans 12 residues. CDR3 region: CSAPRRNTEAFF. The DNA for the CDR3 is TGCAGTGCCCCGAGACGGAACACTGAAGCTTTCTTT.

Of note for this clonotype: With the library built for alpha chains, this beta chain is off target and its frequency is not meaningful. V gene TRBV5-1 combines with J gene TRBJ2-1; D may be TRBD2 (6 bases). V shed 2 bases and J shed 7 bases, with 10 bases lying between them. There are 13 residues in the CDR3. Germline V lookup: CDR1 SGHRS, CDR2 YFSETQ. The CDR3 region has the DNA TGCGCCAGCAGCTTAATGGGAGGAAATGAGCAGTTCTTC. Protein: CASSLMGGNEQFF.

Concerning this clonotype itself: Since the library was made to target alpha chains, this beta chain is a stray read and its abundance is not meaningful. CDR3 residues: CASSQGQVANEKLFF. The CDR3 DNA reads TGCGCCAGCAGCCAAGGACAGGTCGCTAATGAAAAACTGTTTTTT. The chain uses TRBV4-1 and TRBJ1-4; perhaps TRBD1 as D (6 bases). Germline V gene sequence: CDR1 MGHRA, CDR2 YSYEKL. V lost 1 base and J 3 bases, leaving 9 bases between the germline ends. The CDR3 length is 15 residues.

This clonotype was observed a few times. Since it is a stray read in a library aimed at alpha chains, this beta chain has a size that is not meaningful. The rearrangement joins TRBV20-1 to TRBJ1-2; no reliable D call. CDR1 is DFQATT, CDR2 SNEGSKA, per germline (reference sequence). V was shortened by 3 bases and J by 3 bases, with 14 bases between the two germline ends. The CDR3 is made up of 14 amino acids. Here the CDR3 reads CSASSWVGDYGYTF. Written as DNA, the CDR3 is TGCAGTGCTAGTTCCTGGGTTGGGGACTATGGCTACACCTTC.

This clonotype was counted a single time. Because the library targeted alpha chains, this beta chain is an off-target read whose size means little. The V gene is TRBV20-1, the J gene TRBJ1-2; D gene unclear. Germline lookup yields CDR1 DFQATT and CDR2 SNEGSKA (reference sequence). With 1 base removed from V and 4 bases from J, the gap between germline ends came to 10 bases. There are 13 residues in the CDR3. The CDR3 DNA reads as TGCAGTGCTAGAGGGGTAGGGCTCTATGGCTACACCTTC. Its translation is CSARGVGLYGYTF.

This clonotype was picked up one time. This beta chain slipped into a library made for alpha chains as a stray read, so its size is not meaningful. The chain joins TRBV4-3 to TRBJ2-2; either TRBD1 or TRBD2 may fit D (5 bases each). The CDR3 consists of 17 residues. The V gene lost 1 base and the J gene lost 11 bases, with 23 bases spanning the gap. Germline values: CDR1 LGHNA, CDR2 YSLEER. The chain's CDR3 is CASSQVGRWDVSVELFF. The CDR3, as DNA: TGCGCCAGCAGCCAAGTTGGACGGTGGGACGTTTCGGTAGAGCTGTTTTTT.

On this clonotype: Because the library targeted alpha chains, this beta chain is an off-target read whose size means little. The chain uses TRBV7-2 and TRBJ2-7; 9 nucleotides match TRBD1. V dropped 5 bases and J dropped 4; count of bases not matched to a gene: 6. Germline CDR1 and CDR2: SGHTA and FQGNSA. CDR3 length: 14 amino acids. The CDR3 coding sequence is TGTGCCAGCAGCCCTGGACAGGGGCCTTACGAGCAGTACTTC. Residues: CASSPGQGPYEQYF.

A word on this clonotype: With the library built for alpha chains, this beta chain is off target and its frequency is not meaningful. The chain links TRBV7-9 to TRBJ1-5; 8 bases are shared with TRBD1. J gave up 6 bases and V 1 base, and 2 bases lay outside the gene matches. CDR3 length equals 14 residues. Germline loops: CDR1 SEHNR, CDR2 FQNEAQ (reference sequence). The CDR3 loop is CASSLGQGAQPQHF. The CDR3 bases are TGTGCCAGCAGCTTAGGGCAGGGGGCTCAGCCCCAGCATTTT.